This T cell receptor beta chain stems from a study of PD-L1 blockade in urothelial cancer. As for the study in general: Administration of atezolizumab to patients began in the mid-2010s, at 1,200 mg intravenously every 3 weeks. Male sex and bladder-origin urothelial cancer were recorded for twenty-five of 29 patients. Study observations and caveats: Having blood TCR clonality under the median before treatment predicted better survival.

The ends were cut back, 5 bases at V and 5 bases at J, with 15 bases in the middle. From germline, CDR1 is SEHNR and CDR2 FQNEAQ (reference sequence). CDR3 length: 15 amino acids. There are many counts of this clone. The antigen is not known. All patients handed over anywhere from 1 to 8 samples, pretreatment and on-treatment. Using immunoSEQ multiplex PCR, the repertoire was profiled, and TCRdb retains in-frame clones only, with some absent. The table lists roughly 44,000 clones, approximately 82% of them singletons. The V gene is TRBV7-9, the J gene TRBJ2-2; TRBD2 might be the D (6 bases). This sequence was found in a man aged 65-85 years with urothelial cancer. Sequenced material: PBMCs, taken around atezolizumab (anti-PD-L1) treatment. CDR3 sequence: CASSAGLAFTGELFF. In nucleotides, the CDR3 is TGTGCCAGCAGCGCTGGTCTAGCGTTTACCGGGGAGCTGTTTTTT.